Listed below are T cell receptor beta chains from one sample, sequenced in a study of OX40 agonist ivuxolimab in advanced cancers. The protocol was immunoSEQ multiplex PCR, while the TCRdb copy is restricted to in-frame clones and leaves out a portion. The sample shows some 64,000 clones, roughly nine tenths of them seen only once. The sample in question was CD4+ or CD8+ T cells sorted from blood, obtained in a trial of the OX40 agonist ivuxolimab. These receptor sequences come from an adult with an advanced solid tumor such as melanoma, head and neck, liver or kidney cancer. The CDR3 runs from the conserved cysteine through the conserved F or W. Each record gives: V gene, D gene, clone size, J gene, CDR3 DNA, CDR3 protein. The D gene is left open where the match is weak. For some rows the clone size is stated as once, few or many, or as a class when expanded; others skip it.

V gene: TRBV6-6
D gene: TRBD1
clone size: NA
J gene: TRBJ1-1
CDR3 DNA: TGTGCCAGCATCCGAGCGGGGACAGGGTTAGCTTTCTTT
CDR3 protein: CASIRAGTGLAFF

V gene: TRBV9
D gene: NA
clone size: NA
J gene: TRBJ1-3
CDR3 DNA: TGTGCCAGCAGCCGGCTACAGGGACTTGGAAACACCATATATTTT
CDR3 protein: CASSRLQGLGNTIYF

V gene: TRBV20-1
D gene: NA
clone size: NA
J gene: TRBJ2-1
CDR3 DNA: TGCAGTGTCGAGCTGAGCAATGAGCAGTTCTTC
CDR3 protein: CSVELSNEQFF

V gene: TRBV23-1
D gene: NA
clone size: NA
J gene: TRBJ2-1
CDR3 DNA: TGCGCCAGCAGTCAACCAGCAAGACTGCGGTACAATGAGCAGTTCTTC
CDR3 protein: CASSQPARLRYNEQFF

V gene: TRBV2
D gene: TRBD2
clone size: NA
J gene: TRBJ2-1
CDR3 DNA: TGTGCCAGCGGGGGACTAGTTCTCGATGAGCAGTTCTTC
CDR3 protein: CASGGLVLDEQFF

V gene: TRBV6-5
D gene: TRBD1
clone size: NA
J gene: TRBJ1-1
CDR3 DNA: TGTGCCAGCAGTCAGGGGGGTGCGGGGAACACTGAAGCTTTCTTT
CDR3 protein: CASSQGGAGNTEAFF

V gene: TRBV15
D gene: NA
clone size: NA
J gene: TRBJ1-1
CDR3 DNA: TGTGCCACCAGCAGAGATCTCGTTTTGGCACTAAACACTGAAGCTTTCTTT
CDR3 protein: CATSRDLVLALNTEAFF

V gene: TRBV28
D gene: TRBD1
clone size: NA
J gene: TRBJ2-7
CDR3 DNA: TGCGCCAGCAGCGCAGCGACAGGGAATCCCTACGAGCAGTACTTC
CDR3 protein: CASSAATGNPYEQYF

V gene: TRBV30
D gene: TRBD2
clone size: NA
J gene: TRBJ2-1
CDR3 DNA: TGTGCCTGGAAAGACTGGAGCGGGAGGGGTAATGAGCAGTTCTTC
CDR3 protein: CAWKDWSGRGNEQFF

V gene: TRBV7-9
D gene: NA
clone size: NA
J gene: TRBJ2-3
CDR3 DNA: TGTGCCAGCAGCTTAGCTACCACTAGCACAGATACGCAGTATTTT
CDR3 protein: CASSLATTSTDTQYF

V gene: TRBV5-1
D gene: NA
clone size: NA
J gene: TRBJ2-5
CDR3 DNA: TGCGCCAGCAGCCCGGGTTTCGAGGGCCGGGACAAGATCGAAGAGACCCAGTACTTC
CDR3 protein: CASSPGFEGRDKIEETQYF

V gene: TRBV4-1
D gene: NA
clone size: few
J gene: TRBJ1-5
CDR3 DNA: TGCGCCAGCAGCCAAGACGACGGTAATCAGCCCCAGCATTTT
CDR3 protein: CASSQDDGNQPQHF

V gene: TRBV18
D gene: NA
clone size: NA
J gene: TRBJ1-2
CDR3 DNA: TGTGCCAGCTCACCTCCCCTAGAAGGACTGGGCTCCTATGGCTACACCTTC
CDR3 protein: CASSPPLEGLGSYGYTF

V gene: TRBV30
D gene: NA
clone size: NA
J gene: TRBJ2-1
CDR3 DNA: TGTGCCTGGAGTAGGTGGGCTACCCTACAGGGACAGCAGTTCTTC
CDR3 protein: CAWSRWATLQGQQFF

V gene: TRBV19
D gene: NA
clone size: NA
J gene: TRBJ2-3
CDR3 DNA: TGTGCCAGTAGTCGGCAAGGTGGCGATACGCAGTATTTT
CDR3 protein: CASSRQGGDTQYF

V gene: TRBV28
D gene: NA
clone size: NA
J gene: TRBJ1-5
CDR3 DNA: TGTGCCAGCTTAGGGGAGGTTGTTTCTCAGCCCCAGCATTTT
CDR3 protein: CASLGEVVSQPQHF

V gene: TRBV5-6
D gene: TRBD2
clone size: once
J gene: TRBJ2-1
CDR3 DNA: TGTGCCAGCAGCTGGGGGACTAGCGGGAGGAGGAGGGGAAATGAGCAGTTCTTC
CDR3 protein: CASSWGTSGRRRGNEQFF

V gene: TRBV28
D gene: NA
clone size: NA
J gene: TRBJ1-4
CDR3 DNA: TGTGCCAGCAAGGAAACAGCTAATGAAAAACTGTTTTTT
CDR3 protein: CASKETANEKLFF

V gene: TRBV28
D gene: NA
clone size: NA
J gene: TRBJ2-5
CDR3 DNA: TGTGCCAGCGGTTGGCGGGCCCAAGAGACCCAGTACTTC
CDR3 protein: CASGWRAQETQYF

V gene: TRBV6-5
D gene: NA
clone size: NA
J gene: TRBJ1-5
CDR3 DNA: TGTGCCAGCAGTTCCGGGGCCCAGAATCAGCCCCAGCATTTT
CDR3 protein: CASSSGAQNQPQHF

V gene: TRBV5-6
D gene: TRBD2
clone size: NA
J gene: TRBJ2-3
CDR3 DNA: TGTGCCAGCAGCGGGAGGGGAGCTACTCGCACAGATACGCAGTATTTT
CDR3 protein: CASSGRGATRTDTQYF

V gene: TRBV9
D gene: TRBD1
clone size: NA
J gene: TRBJ1-1
CDR3 DNA: TGTGCCAGCAGCGTAGTTAAGTCCGGTGACAGGGCGTCTTCTGAAGCTTTCTTT
CDR3 protein: CASSVVKSGDRASSEAFF

V gene: TRBV19
D gene: NA
clone size: once
J gene: TRBJ1-5
CDR3 DNA: TGTGCCAGTAAAGAACCCGCCGGTGGGCAGCCCCAGCATTTT
CDR3 protein: CASKEPAGGQPQHF

V gene: TRBV19
D gene: NA
clone size: NA
J gene: TRBJ2-6
CDR3 DNA: TGTGCCAGTAACCTACAGGGCGCCTCTGGGGCCAACGTCCTGACTTTC
CDR3 protein: CASNLQGASGANVLTF

V gene: TRBV19
D gene: NA
clone size: NA
J gene: TRBJ2-7
CDR3 DNA: TGTGCCAGTAGTATACAACAGGGCTCCTACGAGCAGTACTTC
CDR3 protein: CASSIQQGSYEQYF

V gene: TRBV28
D gene: NA
clone size: NA
J gene: TRBJ1-3
CDR3 DNA: TGTGCCAGCAGTTCCGCCCATGGAGCCATATATTTT
CDR3 protein: CASSSAHGAIYF

V gene: TRBV6-1
D gene: NA
clone size: NA
J gene: TRBJ1-1
CDR3 DNA: TGTGCCAGCAGTTGCTCTGGGGGCGGGACTGAAGCTTTCTTT
CDR3 protein: CASSCSGGGTEAFF

V gene: TRBV4-1
D gene: TRBD2
clone size: NA
J gene: TRBJ2-7
CDR3 DNA: TGCGCCAGCAGCCCAGGGACTAGCGGTATCTCCTACGAGCAGTACTTC
CDR3 protein: CASSPGTSGISYEQYF

V gene: TRBV9
D gene: NA
clone size: NA
J gene: TRBJ1-1
CDR3 DNA: TGTGCCAGCAGCGTAGCTGAGGGACGGGCCACTGAAGCTTTCTTT
CDR3 protein: CASSVAEGRATEAFF

V gene: TRBV7-6
D gene: TRBD2
clone size: NA
J gene: TRBJ2-7
CDR3 DNA: TGTGCCAGCAGCCAGCGGGGTGCCGAGCAGTACTTC
CDR3 protein: CASSQRGAEQYF

V gene: TRBV4-1
D gene: NA
clone size: NA
J gene: TRBJ2-5
CDR3 DNA: TGCGCCAGCAGGGAGCAGGGAAGGGAGACCCAGTACTTC
CDR3 protein: CASREQGRETQYF

V gene: TRBV20-1
D gene: NA
clone size: NA
J gene: TRBJ2-7
CDR3 DNA: TGCAGTGCTCTACTTTCCTACGAGCAGTACTTC
CDR3 protein: CSALLSYEQYF

V gene: TRBV5-6
D gene: TRBD2
clone size: NA
J gene: TRBJ2-1
CDR3 DNA: TGTGCCAGCAGCTTGGGGACTAGCGGGAGTGAGCAGTTCTTC
CDR3 protein: CASSLGTSGSEQFF

V gene: TRBV5-1
D gene: NA
clone size: NA
J gene: TRBJ2-4
CDR3 DNA: TGCGCCAGCAGCGCCGGGCTAGGTCAGGCCGTACTAGCCAAAAACATTCAGTACTTC
CDR3 protein: CASSAGLGQAVLAKNIQYF

V gene: TRBV7-2
D gene: NA
clone size: once
J gene: TRBJ1-2
CDR3 DNA: TGTGCCAGCAGACCACAGAGCTCCTATGGCTACACCTTC
CDR3 protein: CASRPQSSYGYTF

V gene: TRBV10-3
D gene: TRBD1
clone size: NA
J gene: TRBJ2-5
CDR3 DNA: TGTGCCATCAGTGACTACGGGACAGGGTTCCAAGAGACCCAGTACTTC
CDR3 protein: CAISDYGTGFQETQYF

V gene: TRBV10-3
D gene: NA
clone size: NA
J gene: TRBJ2-3
CDR3 DNA: TGTGCCATCAGTGAGTCGATAGACATAGATACGCAGTATTTT
CDR3 protein: CAISESIDIDTQYF

V gene: TRBV27
D gene: NA
clone size: once
J gene: TRBJ2-1
CDR3 DNA: TGTGCCAGCAGTCGCCCCCTCGCGAGCGGAGAGGGGCGTGAGCAGTTCTTC
CDR3 protein: CASSRPLASGEGREQFF

V gene: TRBV11-3
D gene: NA
clone size: NA
J gene: TRBJ2-7
CDR3 DNA: TGTGCCAGCAGCATCATTATGGACGGCTGCTCCTACGAGCAGTACTTC
CDR3 protein: CASSIIMDGCSYEQYF

V gene: TRBV28
D gene: NA
clone size: few
J gene: TRBJ1-1
CDR3 DNA: TGTGCCAGCAGTTTGGGCGGTGCGAACAGGCTCCTGAACACTGAAGCTTTCTTT
CDR3 protein: CASSLGGANRLLNTEAFF

V gene: TRBV30
D gene: NA
clone size: NA
J gene: TRBJ1-6
CDR3 DNA: TGTGCCTGGAGTAGCCAGGCCGGCTCACCCCTCCACTTT
CDR3 protein: CAWSSQAGSPLHF